This TCR beta chain was sequenced for a study of CD8+CD57+ T cells in acquired aplastic anemia. Study-level information: The study obtained an average of around 2.9 ug of DNA from sorted CD4+ and CD8+ cells. Healthy donor CD4+ samples were sequenced to a depth that averaged approximately 10 million reads.

This clonotype was observed a single time. Its target is unknown. The template for TCR beta VDJ and CDR3 sequence profiling was genomic DNA. From the reads, TCRdb called clonotypes with MiXCR, one entry per CDR3 protein. The profile shows 190,000 or so distinct CDR3 sequences, about 59% of them singletons. General observations from the study: The CD8+ Simpson's diversity of patients and controls was not significantly different. Common to patients and controls were 25 to 30 CD8+ CDR3 sequences.

Between the trimmed V and J ends, which lost 7 bases and 2 bases, there was a span of 15 bases. The CDR3 runs 14 residues. Per the germline V gene, CDR1 is SNHLY and CDR2 is FYNNEI. The sequenced sample was sorted CD4+, CD8+, or CD8+CD57+ T cells (not recorded which) from PBMCs. The genes are TRBV2 and TRBJ2-7, with D unresolved. The source of this sequence is a human donor in good health. The CDR3 region is CASNRALSPYEQYF. The CDR3 DNA reads as TGTGCCAGCAATCGGGCCTTATCTCCCTACGAGCAGTACTTC.